Below, 20 T cell receptor beta chains from the same sample are listed, as sequenced in a study of Graves' ophthalmopathy and Graves' hyperthyroidism (dated by TCRdb to 2017 to 2018). Instrument on record: Illumina HiSeq 2000. For repertoire sequencing, TCR beta CDR3 regions were amplified from RNA transcripts. A first-round RT-PCR used HTBI primers with the Qiagen OneStep RT-PCR kit, followed by a second-round multiplex PCR, size selection and purification. TCRdb trimmed public reads at Q25 via fastp, called clones via MiXCR and kept in-frame beta chains. All rows with the same CDR3 protein become a single entry with the most common DNA and genes. The sample table lists hundreds of thousands of distinct CDR3 sequences, more than 20% of them with a count of one. The ten most abundant clones make up under 3.5% of the sample. Sequenced: peripheral blood. These receptors came from a young woman with stable Graves' hyperthyroidism. Donor details come from another sample of the same person, matched by shared clones.

This clonotype was picked up many times. The V call is TRBV7-9, the J call TRBJ2-7; D call uncertain. Trimming removed 1 base from V and 8 bases from J, with 9 bases in between. Germline V gives CDR1 SEHNR, CDR2 FQNEAQ (reference sequence). The CDR3 totals 12 residues. This chain's CDR3 is CASSLGGRQQYF. CDR3 nucleotide sequence: TGTGCCAGCAGCTTAGGTGGCAGACAGCAGTACTTC.

This clonotype was observed at least ten times. The chain has TRBV2 and TRBJ1-5, with D uncertain. This CDR3 contains 12 residues. Germline V gene sequence: CDR1 SNHLY, CDR2 FYNNEI. The ends were cut back, 6 bases at V and 9 bases at J, with 12 bases in the middle. DNA for the CDR3: TGTGCCAGCAGATCAGAGATTATGCCCCAGCATTTT. It codes for CASRSEIMPQHF. The full variable domain, completed using reference TRBV2 and TRBJ1-5, is EPEVTQTPSHQVTQMGQEVILRCVPISNHLYFYWYRQILGQKVEFLVSFYNNEISEKSEIFDDQFSVERPDGSNFTLKIRSTKLEDSAMYFCASRSEIMPQHFGDGTRLSIL.

This clonotype was counted a few times. The chain joins TRBV12-3 or TRBV12-4 to TRBJ1-1; 8 bases align to TRBD1. After removal of 1 base from V and 5 bases from J, the junction contained 6 bases not matched to a gene. The CDR3 has 15 amino acids. The CDR3 nucleotides are TGTGCCAGCAGTTTAGTTGACAGGGGAGGGACTGAAGCTTTCTTT. It encodes CASSLVDRGGTEAFF.

The genes are TRBV6-1 and TRBJ2-7, with D perhaps matching TRBD2 (7 bases). V gave up 2 bases and J gave up 6 bases, with 11 bases separating them. This CDR3 spans 13 amino acids. CDR1 and CDR2 from the germline V gene are MNHNS and SASEGT. The CDR3 reads CASSERGGAEQYF. As DNA, the CDR3 is TGTGCCAGCAGTGAAAGGGGGGGCGCCGAGCAGTACTTC.

V and J are TRBV6-1 and TRBJ1-2; no clear D gene. The ends were cut back, 0 bases at V and 7 bases at J, with 9 bases in the middle. The CDR3 has 13 amino acids. Germline values: CDR1 MNHNS, CDR2 SASEGT. CDR3 sequence (DNA): TGTGCCAGCAGTGAAGCTGGGCCGCCTGGCTACACCTTC. Protein sequence: CASSEAGPPGYTF.

This clonotype was seen repeatedly, ten times or more. The rearrangement uses TRBV29-1 and TRBJ2-7; D possibly corresponds to TRBD1 (9 bases). This CDR3 spans 13 amino acids. Looked up from germline, CDR1 is SQVTM and CDR2 is ANQGSEA. Trimming cost V 7 bases and J 7 bases, with 20 bases left between them. The CDR3, as DNA: TGCAGCGCCCGGGGGGGACAGGGACGGGAGCAGTACTTC. This gives the protein CSARGGQGREQYF.

This clonotype was picked up many times. The chain carries TRBV6-2 or TRBV6-3 and TRBJ1-1; D perhaps matches TRBD1 (5 bases). This CDR3 spans 14 amino acids. CDR1 and CDR2 from the germline V gene are MNHEY and SVGEGT. V lost 8 bases and J lost 6, with 19 bases in between. The CDR3 reads CASGRGSFFAEAFF. The DNA of the CDR3 is TGTGCCAGCGGGAGGGGCTCGTTTTTCGCTGAAGCTTTCTTT.

This clonotype was counted ten times or more. The chain joins TRBV11-2 to TRBJ2-7; tentative D call: TRBD1 (6 bases). The CDR3 is 14 residues long. Germline CDR1 reads SGHAT; CDR2 reads FQNNGV. Between the trimmed V and J ends, which lost 1 base and 7 bases, there was a span of 14 bases. The CDR3 bases are TGTGCCAGCAGCTTAGGGCACAGGGCTAGTGAGCAGTACTTC. Translated, it gives CASSLGHRASEQYF.

This clonotype was recorded many times. V usage is TRBV6-2 or TRBV6-3 and J usage is TRBJ2-3; D gene ambiguous. V was shortened by 8 bases and J by 0 bases, with 9 bases between the two germline ends. CDR1 is MNHEY, CDR2 SVGEGT, per germline. The CDR3 has 13 amino acids. CDR3 in DNA: TGTGCCAGCCACGAACGGAGCACAGATACGCAGTATTTT. Translated: CASHERSTDTQYF.

V usage is TRBV11-2 and J usage is TRBJ1-1; 8 nucleotides line up with TRBD1. V shed 10 bases and J 0 bases; nucleotides not matched to a gene: 13. The CDR3 length is 16 residues. The V gene's germline CDR1 is SGHAT and CDR2 FQNNGV. For the CDR3, the DNA is TGTGCCACCAGAACCTTACAGGGGGGCATGAACACTGAAGCTTTCTTT. The encoded protein is CATRTLQGGMNTEAFF.

This sequence joins TRBV3-1 and TRBJ1-1; unclear D gene. The length of the CDR3 is 14 residues. Germline-derived CDR1 and CDR2 are LGHDT and YNNKEL (reference sequence). V was pared by 3 bases and J by 2 bases, with 10 bases between. CDR3 sequence: CASSQDKLNTEAFF. In DNA form, the CDR3 reads TGTGCCAGCAGCCAGGATAAGCTAAACACTGAAGCTTTCTTT.

This clonotype was observed at least ten times. This chain joins TRBV2 and TRBJ1-1; 7 nucleotides align to TRBD1. V lost 6 bases to trimming and J lost 10 bases; unmatched junction nucleotides: 5. This CDR3 is 11 amino acids long. Germline V gives CDR1 SNHLY, CDR2 FYNNEI. The DNA for the CDR3 is TGTGCCAGCAGCCAGGGGGATGGAGCTTTCTTT. Translation: CASSQGDGAFF.

Ten or more counts support this clonotype. The rearrangement joins TRBV5-1 to TRBJ1-1; no firm D call. The CDR3 covers 16 residues. Germline V gene lookup returns CDR1 SGHRS and CDR2 YFSETQ. V was cut by 4 bases and J by 1 base, with 17 bases left in between. The CDR3 DNA follows: TGCGCCAGCAGCCTAAATAGCTGGGGTCCGAACACTGAAGCTTTCTTT. Amino acids: CASSLNSWGPNTEAFF.

The sample holds many counts of this clonotype. The chain carries TRBV7-3 and TRBJ2-2, with D possibly matching TRBD2 (5 bases). Looked up from germline, CDR1 is SGHTA and CDR2 is FQGTGA. Trimming removed 5 bases from V and 0 bases from J, with 13 bases in between. The CDR3 has 16 amino acids. CDR3 amino acids: CASSPRTVANTGELFF. The DNA of the CDR3 is TGTGCCAGCAGCCCCCGGACTGTTGCGAACACCGGGGAGCTGTTTTTT.

This clonotype was seen a handful of times. V and J are TRBV28 and TRBJ1-1; 10 bases align to TRBD1. CDR1 MDHEN and CDR2 SYDVKM come from the germline V gene. V lost 7 bases, J lost 6 bases, and 11 bases stayed unmatched. The CDR3 length is 15 residues. The CDR3 loop reads CASTPDRGPKPEAFF. The CDR3 DNA follows: TGTGCCAGCACTCCCGACAGGGGGCCCAAACCTGAAGCTTTCTTT.

At least ten counts were recorded for this clonotype. This chain connects TRBV28 to TRBJ2-7; 11 positions match TRBD1. The CDR3 length is 15 residues. The junction had 6 bases not matched to a gene; V was cut back by 6 bases and J by 2 bases. Germline V gene lookup returns CDR1 MDHEN and CDR2 SYDVKM. This CDR3 reads CASSSPGQGAYEQYF. Written as DNA, the CDR3 is TGTGCCAGCAGCTCTCCGGGACAGGGGGCCTACGAGCAGTACTTC.

Comment on this clonotype: A read error is possible here, since a much larger clone lies one base away. This chain uses TRBV9 with TRBJ1-1; maybe TRBD1 (6 bases). The germline gives CDR1 SGDLS, CDR2 YYNGEE. The CDR3 consists of 15 residues. The DNA of the CDR3 is TGTGCCAGCAGCGTCGATCCGGGCGGCGCAGGGGAAGCTTGCTTT. Translated: CASSVDPGGAGEACF.

In its sample, this clonotype was seen a few times. This sequence joins TRBV3-1 and TRBJ1-1; perhaps TRBD1 as D (5 bases). The V end was cut by 5 bases, the J end by 3 bases, with 13 bases between. Germline V CDR1 and CDR2: LGHDT, YNNKEL (reference sequence). CDR3 length: 14 amino acids. The CDR3 sequence: CASSANQGHTEAFF. For the CDR3, the DNA is TGTGCCAGCAGCGCGAATCAGGGACACACTGAAGCTTTCTTT.

The sample holds many counts of this clonotype. The V gene is TRBV5-6, the J gene TRBJ1-2; the D gene is possibly TRBD1 (6 bases). The germline V and J ends were trimmed by 4 bases and 4 bases, with 14 bases remaining between them. Germline assignment: CDR1 SGHDT and CDR2 YYEEEE. The CDR3 has 14 amino acids. The CDR3 nucleotides are TGTGCCAGCAGCGGAACAGGGTCGGGCTATGGCTACACCTTC. Amino acid sequence: CASSGTGSGYGYTF.

This clonotype was picked up many times. The chain joins TRBV20-1 to TRBJ1-5; maybe TRBD1 (5 bases). V gave up 6 bases and J gave up 3 bases, with 12 bases separating them. The germline V gene encodes CDR1 DFQATT and CDR2 SNEGSKA (reference sequence). This CDR3 has 13 residues. The CDR3 loop reads CSAYRTPNQPQHF. The DNA for the CDR3 is TGCAGTGCATACAGGACACCCAATCAGCCCCAGCATTTT.